The 5 T cell receptor beta chains listed next were all sequenced from one sample in a study of T cells in Graves' hyperthyroidism and ophthalmopathy. TCR beta CDR3 sequences were amplified from RNA transcripts. Initially, a first-round RT-PCR of the TCR CDR3 employed the HTBI primer set. TCRdb reprocessed the multiplex PCR reads with MiXCR, giving one entry per CDR3 protein. The profile shows 250,000 to 300,000 distinct CDR3 sequences, roughly 19% of them singletons. The sequenced sample was blood. These receptors were taken from a man aged 45 to 65 with Graves' ophthalmopathy.

The rearrangement uses TRBV10-3 and TRBJ2-5; D might be TRBD2 (5 bases). Germline V lookup: CDR1 ENHRY, CDR2 SYGVKD. Trimming pared 8 bases from V and 5 bases from J, leaving 9 bases between. This CDR3 has 11 amino acids. The DNA for the CDR3 is TGTGCCATCGGACGCGGGGAGACCCAGTACTTC. It encodes CAIGRGETQYF.

The chain combines TRBV6-1 with TRBJ2-3; D is possibly TRBD2 (6 bases). V was pared by 5 bases and J by 2 bases, with 14 bases between. The CDR3 contains 15 residues. Germline V gives CDR1 MNHNS, CDR2 SASEGT. The CDR3 loop reads CASSYIPSDTDTQYF. As DNA, the CDR3 is TGTGCCAGCAGTTATATCCCTAGCGACACAGATACGCAGTATTTT.

This clonotype was counted at least ten times. Here the CDR3 DNA reads TGCAGTGCTAGCGGGGACAACACAGATACGCAGTATTTT. It codes for CSASGDNTDTQYF. The chain combines TRBV20-1 with TRBJ2-3, with TRBD1 as a possible D gene (6 bases). This CDR3 contains 13 residues. Germline CDR1 DFQATT, CDR2 SNEGSKA (reference sequence). Trimming shortened V by 3 bases and J by 2 bases, and 9 bases separated the two germline ends.

The J gene is TRBJ2-1, the V gene TRBV7-2; a weak D match, TRBD2 (6 bases). CDR1 is SGHTA, CDR2 FQGNSA, per germline. The CDR3 is 10 amino acids. The germline V and J ends were trimmed by 10 bases and 7 bases, with 8 bases remaining between them. DNA of the CDR3: TGTGCCATCGGGAGAAATGAGCAGTTCTTC. It encodes CAIGRNEQFF.

This clonotype has a handful of counts. The chain recombines TRBV6-1 with TRBJ2-3; 8 bases line up with TRBD1. The length of the CDR3 is 16 residues. Germline V lookup: CDR1 MNHNS, CDR2 SASEGT. Trimming cost V 6 bases and J 1 base; bases outside gene matches: 9. CDR3: CASRAQGAIRTDTQYF. For the CDR3, the DNA is TGTGCCAGCAGAGCCCAGGGGGCGATCCGCACAGATACGCAGTATTTT.